This T cell receptor (beta chain) stems from a study of blood T cell repertoires in COVID-19. Per germline, CDR1 SGHRS and CDR2 YFSETQ. V lost 0 bases and J lost 1, with 8 bases in between. The CDR3 is 15 residues long. Authors' data handling: By means of reference gene primer amplification, nucleated cell counts were estimated. TCRdb's copy holds only in-frame clones and misses some; the assay was immunoSEQ multiplex PCR. That table furnishes V, J and clone size, whereas the DNA furnished D and trimming. The table includes more than 200,000 clones, roughly 87% detected once. Source material: PBMCs or T cells enriched from blood (not recorded which). The sequence came from a man aged 25 to 45 in a cohort exposed to, infected with or recovered from COVID-19 (not recorded which). The V call is TRBV5-1, the J call TRBJ1-5; D remains unclear. The CDR3, as DNA: TGCGCCAGCAGCTTGGGGGCCAGCAGCAATCAGCCCCAGCATTTT. Encoded protein: CASSLGASSNQPQHF.